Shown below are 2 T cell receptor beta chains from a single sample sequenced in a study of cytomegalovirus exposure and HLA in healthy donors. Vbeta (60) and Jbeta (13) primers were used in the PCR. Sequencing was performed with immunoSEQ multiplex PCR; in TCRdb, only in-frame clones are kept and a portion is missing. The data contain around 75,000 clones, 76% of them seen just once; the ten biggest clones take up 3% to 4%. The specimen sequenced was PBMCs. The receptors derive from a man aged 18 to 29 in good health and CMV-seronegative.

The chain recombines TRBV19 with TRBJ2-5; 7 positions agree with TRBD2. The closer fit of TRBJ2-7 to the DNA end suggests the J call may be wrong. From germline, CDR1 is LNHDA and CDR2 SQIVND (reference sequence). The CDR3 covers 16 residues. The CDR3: CASSPARGGGRYEQYF. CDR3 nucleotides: TGTGCCAGTAGCCCCGCCAGAGGCGGGGGACGCTACGAGCAGTACTTC.

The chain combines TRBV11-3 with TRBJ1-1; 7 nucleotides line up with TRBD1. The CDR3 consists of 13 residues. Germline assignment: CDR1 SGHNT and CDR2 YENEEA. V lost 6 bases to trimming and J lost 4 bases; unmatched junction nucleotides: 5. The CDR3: CASSRQGSTEAFF. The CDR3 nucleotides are TGTGCCAGCAGTCGACAGGGTAGCACTGAAGCTTTCTTT. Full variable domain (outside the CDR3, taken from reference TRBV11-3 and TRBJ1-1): EAGVVQSPRYKIIEKKQPVAFWCNPISGHNTLYWYLQNLGQGPELLIRYENEEAVDDSQLPKDRFSAERLKGVDSTLKIQPAELGDSAVYLCASSRQGSTEAFFGQGTRLTVV.